What follows are 8 T cell receptor beta chains derived from one specimen sequenced in a study of T cells in Graves' hyperthyroidism and ophthalmopathy. TCR beta CDR3 sequences were amplified from RNA transcripts. The study used the HTBI primer set for a first-round RT-PCR of the TCR CDR3. TCRdb reprocessed the multiplex PCR reads with MiXCR, giving one entry per CDR3 protein. Of roughly 500,000 distinct CDR3 sequences in the sample, under 60% were seen once. Sequencing used peripheral blood or thyroid tissue (not recorded which). These receptors all come from an adult woman with Graves' disease, either hyperthyroidism or ophthalmopathy (not recorded which).

With regard to this clonotype: A junction boundary mismatches the germline segment, possibly from a read error. The V call is TRBV29-1, the J call TRBJ1-2, with 10 nucleotides matching TRBD1. This CDR3 is 13 amino acids long. Looked up from germline, CDR1 is SQVTM and CDR2 is ANQGSEA. The CDR3, as DNA: TGCAACGTTGAAGTCGGGACAGGGGCTGGCTACACCTTC. Its protein product is CNVEVGTGAGYTF.

This clonotype was recorded many times. CDR3 bases: TGTGCCAGCAGCTGGGGGACAGTAGTTAATGAAAAACTGTTTTTT. It yields the protein CASSWGTVVNEKLFF. The rearrangement joins TRBV7-9 to TRBJ1-4; 7 bases line up with TRBD1. The CDR3 is 15 residues long. From germline, CDR1 is SEHNR and CDR2 FQNEAQ (reference sequence). Unmatched junction bases numbered 6, after V lost 4 bases and J lost 4 bases.

This clonotype was observed a few times. The chain employs TRBV24-1 and TRBJ1-5; D may be TRBD1 (5 bases). Looked up from germline, CDR1 is KGHDR and CDR2 is SFDVKD. The CDR3 runs 14 residues. Trimming pared 5 bases from V and 6 bases from J, leaving 13 bases between. The CDR3 bases are TGTGCCACCAGTGTGGCAGGGAGCGGTCAGCCCCAGCATTTT. As protein: CATSVAGSGQPQHF.

This clonotype was seen at least ten times. The rearrangement uses TRBV20-1 and TRBJ1-5; TRBD1 aligns across 7 bases. Germline CDR1 reads DFQATT; CDR2 reads SNEGSKA (reference sequence). Trimming cost V 0 bases and J 3 bases; bases outside gene matches: 8. The CDR3 is made up of 16 amino acids. This chain's CDR3 is CSARDRRTGLNQPQHF. In DNA form, the CDR3 reads TGCAGTGCTAGAGATCGGCGGACAGGCCTCAATCAGCCCCAGCATTTT.

This clonotype was observed a handful of times. This rearrangement joins TRBV7-2 to TRBJ1-2; D not certain. This CDR3 is built from 13 residues. V dropped 6 bases and J dropped 7 bases, with 15 bases sitting between them. Per germline, CDR1 SGHTA and CDR2 FQGNSA. CDR3 sequence: CASSEAILAGYTF. The CDR3 region has the DNA TGTGCCAGCAGTGAAGCGATTTTAGCTGGCTACACCTTC.

At least ten counts were recorded for this clonotype. V gene TRBV7-9 combines with J gene TRBJ1-1; 8 bases match TRBD1. Germline V CDR1 and CDR2: SEHNR, FQNEAQ (reference sequence). J was trimmed by 7 bases and V by 9 bases; bases with no gene match: 10. The CDR3 consists of 13 residues. The CDR3 loop reads CASRKDRVDEAFF. The CDR3 DNA reads TGTGCCAGTAGGAAGGACAGGGTCGATGAAGCTTTCTTT.

This chain joins TRBV10-3 and TRBJ1-3, with TRBD1 as a possible D gene (5 bases). V gave up 8 bases and J gave up 3 bases, with 20 bases separating them. The V gene's germline CDR1 is ENHRY and CDR2 SYGVKD. The CDR3 totals 16 residues. Here the CDR3 reads CAIARGLRDFGNTIYF. DNA of the CDR3: TGTGCCATCGCAAGGGGACTTAGGGACTTTGGAAACACCATATATTTT.

This clonotype appeared a few times. The chain links TRBV7-3 to TRBJ2-3; no definite D call. Per the germline V gene, CDR1 is SGHTA and CDR2 is FQGTGA. The germline V and J ends were trimmed by 5 bases and 0 bases, with 12 bases remaining between them. The CDR3 is 15 residues long. The CDR3 nucleotides read TGTGCCAGCAGCCCCGCTGGCTCTAGCACAGATACGCAGTATTTT. Translated, it gives CASSPAGSSTDTQYF.